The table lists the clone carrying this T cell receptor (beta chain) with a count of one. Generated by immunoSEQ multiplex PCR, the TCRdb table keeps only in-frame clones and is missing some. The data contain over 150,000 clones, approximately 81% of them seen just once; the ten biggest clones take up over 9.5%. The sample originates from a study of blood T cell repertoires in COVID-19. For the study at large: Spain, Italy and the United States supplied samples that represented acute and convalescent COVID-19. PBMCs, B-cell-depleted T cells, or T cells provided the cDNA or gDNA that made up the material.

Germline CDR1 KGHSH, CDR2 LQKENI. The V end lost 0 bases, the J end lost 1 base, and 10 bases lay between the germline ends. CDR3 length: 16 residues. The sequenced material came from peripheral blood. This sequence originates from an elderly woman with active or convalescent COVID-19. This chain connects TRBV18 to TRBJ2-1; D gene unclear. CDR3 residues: CASSPPDTRSYNEQFF. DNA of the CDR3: TGTGCCAGCTCACCACCAGACACCCGATCCTACAATGAGCAGTTCTTC.